Presented here are 31 T cell receptor beta chains from one specimen sequenced in a study of blood T cells in healthy people across ages. Combining a sample-barcoded 5' primer with a J-beta primer mix, a second PCR ran for about 7 to 11 cycles. MiXCR, applied by TCRdb to the 5' RACE reads, yields one record per CDR3 protein. The data show approximately 1.5 million distinct CDR3 sequences, 34% seen once. The sample comprised blood. All receptors come from a woman aged 25-40 years in good health.

This clonotype was observed a handful of times. The rearrangement uses TRBV7-9 and TRBJ2-4, with D hard to call. Trimming removed 6 bases from V and 13 bases from J, with 16 bases in between. The CDR3 loop spans 12 amino acids. Germline V gene lookup returns CDR1 SEHNR and CDR2 FQNEAQ (reference sequence). The CDR3 bases are TGTGCCAGCAGGACCCTCAAAGGGCGGCAGTACTTC. It codes for CASRTLKGRQYF.

The chain combines TRBV20-1 with TRBJ1-5; unclear D gene. CDR1 is DFQATT and CDR2 is SNEGSKA in the germline V gene (reference sequence). The CDR3 contains 15 residues. V was shortened by 6 bases and J by 1 base, with 16 bases between the two germline ends. Here the CDR3 reads CSALSLMGSNQPQHF. The CDR3 DNA reads TGCAGTGCCCTAAGCTTAATGGGGAGCAATCAGCCCCAGCATTTT.

Turning to this clonotype: Mismatch with germline at one junction end may stem from a read error. The CDR3 here is CAGSVDGLAGTYEQYF. The CDR3 nucleotides are TGTGCCGGCAGCGTAGATGGGCTAGCGGGGACCTACGAGCAGTACTTC. V gene TRBV9 combines with J gene TRBJ2-5; 9 bases line up with TRBD2. With the DNA end fitting TRBJ2-7 better, the J assignment may be wrong. The germline V gene has CDR1 SGDLS and CDR2 YYNGEE. This CDR3 is 16 amino acids long.

This clonotype came up a few times. The chain links TRBV6-1 to TRBJ2-7, with 7 bases fitting TRBD2. The CDR3 consists of 11 residues. Per the germline V gene, CDR1 is MNHNS and CDR2 is SASEGT. CDR3 sequence: CATGTTYEQYF. Written as DNA, the CDR3 is TGTGCGACCGGGACTACCTACGAGCAGTACTTC.

The chain combines TRBV20-1 with TRBJ2-5; a possible D gene is TRBD2 (6 bases). With 6 bases removed from V and 1 base from J, the gap between germline ends came to 15 bases. Germline V lookup: CDR1 DFQATT, CDR2 SNEGSKA (reference sequence). The CDR3 consists of 14 residues. The CDR3 loop reads CSATVPSVQETQYF. The CDR3 coding sequence is TGCAGTGCCACCGTCCCTAGCGTCCAAGAGACCCAGTACTTC.

This clonotype has only a few counts. This chain uses TRBV28 with TRBJ1-2; D remains unclear. V lost 6 bases and J lost 2, with 13 bases in between. The CDR3 runs 14 residues. CDR1 and CDR2 (germline): MDHEN, SYDVKM. The CDR3 sequence is CASSPDLLNYGYTF. CDR3 sequence (DNA): TGTGCCAGCAGCCCAGACTTGCTCAACTATGGCTACACCTTC.

This rearrangement joins TRBV5-1 to TRBJ2-1; 7 positions agree with TRBD2. CDR3 length: 14 residues. The ends lost 4 bases at V and 6 bases at J; junction bases unmatched: 7. Germline V gene lookup returns CDR1 SGHRS and CDR2 YFSETQ. In nucleotides, the CDR3 is TGCGCCAGCAGCCTGGCAACTAGCGCCAATGAGCAGTTCTTC. Residues: CASSLATSANEQFF.

This clonotype was recorded a few times. The rearrangement links TRBV12-3 or TRBV12-4 to TRBJ1-1; D is unclear. There are 13 residues in the CDR3. Between the trimmed V and J ends, which lost 8 bases and 0 bases, there was a span of 10 bases. CDR3 sequence (DNA): TGTGCCAGCGGTGGACCGCTGAACACTGAAGCTTTCTTT. Its protein is CASGGPLNTEAFF.

The rearrangement links TRBV27 to TRBJ1-1, with D possibly matching TRBD1 (6 bases). Trimming pared 6 bases from V and 4 bases from J, leaving 15 bases between. This CDR3 has 14 residues. The germline V gene encodes CDR1 MNHEY and CDR2 SMNVEV (reference sequence). DNA of the CDR3: TGTGCCAGCAGGAATATACAGGGAAGCACTGAAGCTTTCTTT. Its translation: CASRNIQGSTEAFF.

V and J are TRBV19 and TRBJ1-1; no clear D gene. The V and J ends lost 7 bases and 1 base respectively, with 10 bases between them. CDR1 and CDR2 from the germline V gene are LNHDA and SQIVND (reference sequence). This CDR3 is built from 13 residues. CDR3 DNA sequence: TGTGCCAGTACTAGACAAGAGAACACTGAAGCTTTCTTT. Encoded protein: CASTRQENTEAFF.

This clonotype has only a few counts. This sequence joins TRBV7-8 and TRBJ2-5, with D perhaps TRBD1 (6 bases). The DNA matches TRBJ2-7 better at its end, which makes the J call doubtful. The V gene's germline CDR1 is SGHVS and CDR2 FQNEAQ. The CDR3 sequence is 13 residues long. The chain's CDR3 is CASSATTGREQYF. CDR3 DNA sequence: TGTGCCAGCAGCGCTACTACAGGGCGCGAGCAGTACTTC.

The J gene is TRBJ2-4, the V gene TRBV29-1; 11 bases agree with TRBD1. The CDR3 loop spans 15 amino acids. V was clipped by 3 bases and J by 8 bases; unmatched bases: 9. CDR1 is SQVTM, CDR2 ANQGSEA, per germline. CDR3 sequence (DNA): TGCAGCGTTGATCAGGGGGGGACAGGGGGGGACATTCAGTACTTC. Its protein is CSVDQGGTGGDIQYF.

This clonotype was counted between two and nine times. The chain has TRBV9 and TRBJ2-3; a weak D match, TRBD2 (5 bases). The CDR3 is 15 amino acids. V gave up 4 bases and J gave up 5 bases, with 17 bases separating them. The germline CDR1 and CDR2 sequences are SGDLS and YYNGEE. The CDR3, as DNA: TGTGCCAGCAGCCTTGCTAGCCCCCCAGAAGATACGCAGTATTTT. Amino acid sequence: CASSLASPPEDTQYF.

This sequence joins TRBV12-3 or TRBV12-4 and TRBJ2-5; TRBD1 matches at 8 bases. Near its end, the DNA agrees better with TRBJ2-7, so the J call may be wrong. The CDR3 length is 14 residues. The CDR3 is CASTRTGIIGEQYF. The DNA of the CDR3 is TGTGCCAGCACCCGGACAGGGATCATTGGCGAGCAGTACTTC.

This clonotype was counted a few times. V and J are TRBV30 and TRBJ1-2, with D uncertain. This CDR3 has 11 amino acids. With 5 bases removed from V and 4 bases from J, the gap between germline ends came to 8 bases. The germline V gene has CDR1 GTSNPN and CDR2 SVGIG (reference sequence). This CDR3 is CAWSGAYGYTF. In DNA, the CDR3 is TGTGCCTGGTCGGGTGCCTATGGCTACACCTTC.

The rearrangement uses TRBV18 and TRBJ1-1; D call uncertain. The CDR3 sequence is 13 residues long. CDR1 and CDR2 from the germline V gene are KGHSH and LQKENI. V lost 2 bases, J lost 8 bases, and 12 bases lay in between. CDR3 residues: CASSPRQEREAFF. CDR3 in DNA: TGTGCCAGCTCACCAAGGCAGGAAAGGGAAGCTTTCTTT.

This clonotype was counted only a few times. The chain is built from TRBV5-6 and TRBJ2-7; tentatively, D is TRBD1 (6 bases). V was pared by 6 bases and J by 1 base, with 17 bases between. CDR1 and CDR2 from the germline V gene are SGHDT and YYEEEE. There are 15 residues in the CDR3. CDR3 region: CASNLESGQSYEQYF. The CDR3 nucleotides read TGTGCCAGCAACCTAGAAAGTGGACAGTCCTACGAGCAGTACTTC.

The chain is built from TRBV9 and TRBJ2-5; TRBD2 matches at 8 bases. The CDR3 sequence is 18 residues long. Unmatched junction bases numbered 12, after V lost 0 bases and J lost 2 bases. CDR1 is SGDLS, CDR2 YYNGEE, per germline. CDR3: CASSVGGGGRPEQETQYF. The CDR3 coding sequence is TGTGCCAGCAGCGTAGGGGGGGGCGGGAGGCCGGAGCAAGAGACCCAGTACTTC.

This clonotype was counted ten times or more. The chain employs TRBV12-3 or TRBV12-4 and TRBJ2-7; D is unresolved. CDR3 size: 13 residues. Between the trimmed V and J ends, which lost 6 bases and 4 bases, there was a span of 13 bases. CDR3 loop: CASSRPHSYEQYF. The CDR3 DNA is TGTGCCAGCAGCAGGCCCCACTCGTACGAGCAGTACTTC.

The CDR3 region has the DNA TGTGCCACCAGTGATGGGTTCAACACCGGGGAGCTGTTTTTT. Translation gives CATSDGFNTGELFF. The chain uses TRBV24-1 and TRBJ2-2; D unresolved. The CDR3 sequence is 14 residues long. CDR1 and CDR2 (germline): KGHDR, SFDVKD. V dropped 3 bases and J dropped 2 bases, with 6 bases sitting between them.

This clonotype was seen a few times. This chain links TRBV5-1 with TRBJ2-7, with a possible D match to TRBD2 (7 bases). From germline, CDR1 is SGHRS and CDR2 YFSETQ. Trimming left V 4 bases short and J 0 bases short, with 17 bases between. The CDR3 runs to 16 residues. CDR3 nucleotide sequence: TGCGCCAGCAGCGTTGGGCCCCGGGGGGCCTCCTACGAGCAGTACTTC. Translation: CASSVGPRGASYEQYF.

Only a few counts were recorded for this clonotype. The gene calls are TRBV3-1 and TRBJ2-2; TRBD1 agrees at 10 bases. Trimming at V came to 1 base and at J to 3 bases, leaving 5 bases not matched to a gene. Germline assignment: CDR1 LGHDT and CDR2 YNNKEL (reference sequence). There are 17 residues in the CDR3. This chain's CDR3 is CASSQGGTGAYTGELFF. DNA of the CDR3: TGTGCCAGCAGCCAAGGAGGGACAGGGGCGTACACCGGGGAGCTGTTTTTT.

In this sample, this clonotype turned up a few times. The chain uses TRBV28 and TRBJ2-7, with a tentative D call TRBD1 (5 bases). The CDR3 contains 15 residues. V shed 4 bases and J shed 4 bases, with 17 bases lying between them. Germline V gene data show CDR1 as MDHEN and CDR2 as SYDVKM. In nucleotides, the CDR3 is TGTGCCAGCAGTTCTCAGGGTTATTCTGATTACGAGCAGTACTTC. Translated: CASSSQGYSDYEQYF.

The rearrangement links TRBV6-5 to TRBJ2-2; 8 bases align to TRBD2. This CDR3 has 15 amino acids. V was clipped by 2 bases and J by 7 bases; unmatched bases: 6. Germline CDR1 MNHEY, CDR2 SVGAGI. The chain's CDR3 is CASSYATSAGGELFF. The CDR3 DNA reads TGTGCCAGCAGTTACGCGACTAGCGCCGGCGGGGAGCTGTTTTTT.

This clonotype turned up a few times. The chain has TRBV30 and TRBJ1-2; D not certain. Trimming removed 2 bases from V and 3 bases from J, with 13 bases in between. The CDR3 consists of 14 residues. The germline gives CDR1 GTSNPN, CDR2 SVGIG (reference sequence). The chain's CDR3 is CAWSSTAPYYGYTF. The CDR3 DNA reads TGTGCCTGGAGTTCTACGGCACCCTACTATGGCTACACCTTC. Variable domain in full (rest from reference TRBV30 and TRBJ1-2): SQTIHQWPATLVQPVGSPLSLECTVEGTSNPNLYWYRQAAGRGLQLLFYSVGIGQISSEVPQNLSASRPQDRQFILSSKKLLLSDSGFYLCAWSSTAPYYGYTFGSGTRLTVV.

The rearrangement joins TRBV7-8 to TRBJ2-1; 7 bases align to TRBD1. This CDR3 has 15 residues. V shed 5 bases, J shed 4 bases, and the junction held 8 bases outside the gene matches. Germline V gene data show CDR1 as SGHVS and CDR2 as FQNEAQ. The CDR3 coding sequence is TGTGCCAGCAGCCCCAGGGGGTCACTATACAATGAGCAGTTCTTC. The encoded protein is CASSPRGSLYNEQFF. Full variable domain (missing parts from reference TRBV7-8 and TRBJ2-1): GAGVSQSPRYKVAKRGQDVALRCDPISGHVSLFWYQQALGQGPEFLTYFQNEAQLDKSGLPSDRFFAERPEGSVSTLKIQRTQQEDSAVYLCASSPRGSLYNEQFFGPGTRLTVL.

This sequence joins TRBV9 and TRBJ2-1; D possibly corresponds to TRBD1 (6 bases). With 0 bases removed from V and 1 base from J, the gap between germline ends came to 11 bases. This CDR3 spans 16 amino acids. The germline V gene encodes CDR1 SGDLS and CDR2 YYNGEE. The CDR3 spells CASSVVSQGSYNEQFF. The CDR3 bases are TGTGCCAGCAGCGTAGTTAGTCAGGGGTCCTACAATGAGCAGTTCTTC.

This chain connects TRBV24-1 to TRBJ2-5; 7 positions match TRBD1. Germline CDR1 and CDR2: KGHDR and SFDVKD. After removal of 2 bases from V and 1 base from J, the junction contained 12 bases not matched to a gene. The CDR3 is 18 residues long. The CDR3 here is CATSDSTGTDDFQETQYF. The CDR3 region has the DNA TGTGCCACCAGTGATTCCACCGGGACAGATGATTTCCAAGAGACCCAGTACTTC.

The gene calls are TRBV4-1 and TRBJ2-5; 9 nucleotides align to TRBD2. This CDR3 comprises 17 residues. Germline V gene sequence: CDR1 MGHRA, CDR2 YSYEKL. Losses at the gene ends were 0 bases for V and 5 bases for J; bases not matched to a gene: 10. The CDR3 DNA follows: TGCGCCAGCAGCCAAGATCGCCTAGCGGGGACGCGGGAGACCCAGTACTTC. Protein: CASSQDRLAGTRETQYF.

The chain combines TRBV9 with TRBJ1-1, with D possibly matching TRBD1 (6 bases). This CDR3 has 15 amino acids. Trimming took off 4 bases at V and 4 bases at J, with 17 bases between the two ends. Germline V gene sequence: CDR1 SGDLS, CDR2 YYNGEE. The CDR3 DNA follows: TGTGCCAGCAGCCCACTACAGGGTTTCCGCACTGAAGCTTTCTTT. Protein product: CASSPLQGFRTEAFF.

The rearrangement links TRBV5-4 to TRBJ1-2, with D possibly being TRBD1 (6 bases). Trimming stripped 2 bases from V and 7 bases from J, with 15 bases between. Germline CDR1 reads SGHNT; CDR2 reads YYREEE (reference sequence). The CDR3 consists of 14 residues. CDR3: CASSFRTVGGGYTF. As DNA, the CDR3 is TGTGCCAGCAGCTTTAGGACAGTTGGGGGTGGCTACACCTTC.